This T cell receptor beta chain appears in the sequencing data of a study of blood T cells in healthy people across ages. This clonotype was observed a few times. The antigen remains undetermined. A second PCR of 7 to 11 cycles used a sample-barcoded 5' primer and a J-beta primer mix. Sequencing recovered at least 2.5 million CDR3-containing paired-end reads from each sample. MiXCR, applied by TCRdb to the 5' RACE reads, yields one record per CDR3 protein. This sample has around 1,500,000 distinct CDR3 sequences, with about 28% found just once. With each sample, at least 6 micrograms of total RNA were extracted. This CDR3 has 14 residues. Germline V lookup: CDR1 LNHNV, CDR2 YYDKDF (reference sequence). V lost 1 base, J lost 7 bases, and 10 bases lay in between. Study-wide points: A conclusive naive versus antigen-experienced comparison was prevented by the unsorted PBMCs.

The receptor comes from a woman aged 30 to 39 in good health. The V gene is TRBV15, the J gene TRBJ1-4; D is undetermined. The sequencing sample was made of blood. CDR3 in amino acids: CATSRGGTGEKLFF. CDR3 bases: TGTGCCACCAGCAGAGGAGGAACCGGTGAAAAACTGTTTTTT.